The entry below gives a single T cell receptor beta chain sequence along with its context. The sample belongs to a study of control samples from healthy donors and cancer patients. Assay used: immunoSEQ multiplex PCR; TCRdb lists only in-frame clones, some missing. The sample has about 58,000 clones, 90% seen once. Germline lookup yields CDR1 MGHRA and CDR2 YSYEKL. This CDR3 has 15 residues. The V gene end was trimmed by 0 bases and the J gene end by 0 bases; junction bases not matched to a gene: 1. The chain has TRBV4-1 and TRBJ1-1; 7 nucleotides align to TRBD1. Specimen: PBMCs. The TCR sequence derives from a man aged 55 to 69 with colorectal cancer. CDR3 in DNA: TGCGCCAGCAGCCAAGAGGGGACAGTGAACACTGAAGCTTTCTTT. The encoded protein is CASSQEGTVNTEAFF.